This T cell receptor beta chain emerged from a study of T cells in lung cancer brain metastases. A remark on this clone: Other DNA sequences in this sample translate to the same CDR3.

Some clones are missing from TCRdb's copy, which holds only in-frame ones; the method was immunoSEQ multiplex PCR. The sample lists about a thousand clones, approximately 88% seen once, with 9.5% to 13% in the top ten. V lost 3 bases to trimming and J lost 0 bases, with 5 bases between them. Germline-derived CDR1 and CDR2 are SGHTA and FQGTGA. The CDR3 contains 13 residues. Tumor areas were macrodissected from about 5 deparaffinized, unstained roughly 9.7 um sections guided by marked H&E slides. The sequencing sample was made of tumor tissue from the primary lung tumor. The rearrangement joins TRBV7-3 to TRBJ1-1; D unresolved. The origin of this receptor is a woman in her forties or fifties with non-small cell lung cancer. The CDR3 region is CASSLDLNTEAFF. DNA of the CDR3: TGTGCCAGCAGCTTGGACCTGAACACTGAAGCTTTCTTT.